This passage covers 22 T cell receptor beta chains from one sample sequenced in a study of radiotherapy plus CTLA-4 blockade in lung cancer. Profiling relied on immunoSEQ multiplex PCR, and the TCRdb table lists in-frame clones only, not all of them. The table has roughly 39,000 clones, around three quarters seen once. The material sequenced was peripheral blood, taken from a patient treated with radiotherapy plus ipilimumab. Receptors originate from a human donor with non-small cell lung cancer who had stable disease on radiotherapy plus ipilimumab.

The chain is built from TRBV18 and TRBJ2-5, with D tentatively TRBD2 (5 bases). The V gene's germline CDR1 is KGHSH and CDR2 LQKENI. Trimming stripped 3 bases from V and 4 bases from J, with 15 bases between. The CDR3 is 15 residues long. CDR3 coding DNA: TGTGCCAGCTCACCTCCCGGACTCGGTGGAGAGACCCAGTACTTC. This translates into CASSPPGLGGETQYF. The whole variable domain, remainder taken from reference TRBV18 and TRBJ2-5, is NAGVMQNPRHLVRRRGQEARLRCSPMKGHSHVYWYRQLPEEGLKFMVYLQKENIIDESGMPKERFSAEFPKEGPSILRIQQVVRGDSAAYFCASSPPGLGGETQYFGPGTRLLVL.

This clone has a handful of counts. V gene TRBV25-1 combines with J gene TRBJ1-2, with 8 positions matching TRBD1. The germline V gene has CDR1 MGHDK and CDR2 SYGVNS. This CDR3 contains 14 residues. The ends lost 6 bases at V and 6 bases at J; junction bases unmatched: 9. CDR3 loop: CASRVTGTGHGYTF. The CDR3 DNA follows: TGTGCCAGCAGGGTAACCGGGACAGGCCATGGCTACACCTTC.

The CDR3 sequence: CASSQDWANTEAFF. As DNA, the CDR3 is TGTGCCAGCAGCCAAGACTGGGCGAACACTGAAGCTTTCTTT. The chain uses TRBV14 and TRBJ1-1; D is undetermined. The V and J ends lost 0 bases and 1 base respectively, with 6 bases between them. Germline V gene lookup returns CDR1 SGHDN and CDR2 FVKESK. There are 14 residues in the CDR3.

This clone has a single count. The V gene is TRBV10-3, the J gene TRBJ2-2, with 9 bases aligning to TRBD1. The CDR3 is made up of 12 amino acids. Germline assignment: CDR1 ENHRY and CDR2 SYGVKD. J lost 6 bases, V lost 9 bases, and 2 bases had no gene match. The CDR3 coding sequence is TGTGCCATACAGGGGGCAGCCGGGGAGCTGTTTTTT. Protein sequence: CAIQGAAGELFF.

V is TRBV7-6 and J is TRBJ2-7; 7 nucleotides match TRBD1. V lost 6 bases and J lost 0; bases outside the gene matches: 5. Germline V gene sequence: CDR1 SGHVS, CDR2 FNYEAQ. This CDR3 spans 14 amino acids. The CDR3 spells CASSSTGSSYEQYF. CDR3 DNA: TGTGCCAGCAGTTCGACAGGGAGCTCCTACGAGCAGTACTTC. Complete variable domain (other parts from reference TRBV7-6 and TRBJ2-7): GAGVSQSPRYKVTKRGQDVALRCDPISGHVSLYWYRQALGQGPEFLTYFNYEAQQDKSGLPNDRFSAERPEGSISTLTIQRTEQRDSAMYRCASSSTGSSYEQYFGPGTRLTVT.

This clone has more than one count but fewer than ten. The gene calls are TRBV19 and TRBJ2-7, with a tentative D call TRBD1 (6 bases). Germline V lookup: CDR1 LNHDA, CDR2 SQIVND (reference sequence). The V gene lost 10 bases and the J gene lost 5 bases, with 18 bases spanning the gap. There are 13 residues in the CDR3. As DNA, the CDR3 is TGTGCCACCAAAAGCCCCAGGGGCCACGAGCAGTACTTC. It yields the protein CATKSPRGHEQYF.

The gene calls are TRBV19 and TRBJ1-5, with D possibly being TRBD1 (6 bases). V was clipped by 8 bases and J by 3 bases, with 14 bases between them. The CDR3 sequence is 14 residues long. Per germline, CDR1 LNHDA and CDR2 SQIVND (reference sequence). The CDR3 protein is CASLKQGNNQPQHF. DNA of the CDR3: TGTGCCAGTCTAAAACAGGGAAACAATCAGCCCCAGCATTTT.

The CDR3 bases are TGTGCCAGCAGCGACGGGACAGGGTATGGCCAGCCCCAGCATTTT. This encodes CASSDGTGYGQPQHF. V and J are TRBV7-2 and TRBJ1-5, with 9 nucleotides matching TRBD1. J gave up 7 bases and V 5 bases, and 9 bases lay outside the gene matches. From germline, CDR1 is SGHTA and CDR2 FQGNSA. CDR3 length equals 15 residues. Full variable domain (outside the CDR3, taken from reference TRBV7-2 and TRBJ1-5): GAGVSQSPSNKVTEKGKDVELRCDPISGHTALYWYRQSLGQGLEFLIYFQGNSAPDKSGLPSDRFSAERTGGSVSTLTIQRTQQEDSAVYLCASSDGTGYGQPQHFGDGTRLSIL.

The rearrangement uses TRBV6-6 and TRBJ1-2; D unresolved. Germline V gene sequence: CDR1 MNHNY, CDR2 SVGAGI (reference sequence). The ends were cut back, 8 bases at V and 3 bases at J, with 19 bases in the middle. The CDR3 consists of 15 residues. CDR3 loop: CASSPGPDGDYGYTF. CDR3 sequence (DNA): TGTGCCAGCTCCCCCGGGCCGGACGGGGACTATGGCTACACCTTC.

The chain employs TRBV4-3 and TRBJ1-1, with D maybe TRBD1 (5 bases). The CDR3 spans 16 residues. The germline V gene encodes CDR1 LGHNA and CDR2 YSLEER. V gave up 0 bases and J gave up 2 bases, with 13 bases separating them. The CDR3 DNA is TGCGCCAGCAGCCAAGATCTGACCAGGGCAAACACTGAAGCTTTCTTT. Translated: CASSQDLTRANTEAFF.

The genes are TRBV6-4 and TRBJ1-1; D is ambiguous. Germline V lookup: CDR1 MRHNA, CDR2 SNTAGT. The CDR3 is made up of 14 amino acids. Deletions cut 6 bases from V and 3 bases from J, with 14 bases between. The CDR3 DNA reads TGTGCCAGCAGCATGACTAGGTCGGACACTGAAGCTTTCTTT. Encoded protein: CASSMTRSDTEAFF.

This chain connects TRBV11-2 to TRBJ1-1; no definite D call. V was clipped by 4 bases and J by 5 bases, with 17 bases between them. The CDR3 sequence is 15 residues long. Germline V gives CDR1 SGHAT, CDR2 FQNNGV. CDR3 nucleotide sequence: TGTGCCAGCAGCTCTGCCCTAAGCTGGTGGACTGAAGCTTTCTTT. Amino acid sequence: CASSSALSWWTEAFF.

This clone was seen once. This sequence joins TRBV9 and TRBJ2-7; no clear D gene. Germline lookup yields CDR1 SGDLS and CDR2 YYNGEE. Trimming cost V 2 bases and J 0 bases, with 12 bases left between them. This CDR3 region has 15 residues. This CDR3 reads CASSVTEPSSYEQYV. As DNA, the CDR3 is TGTGCCAGCAGCGTTACAGAACCGAGCTCCTACGAGCAGTACGTC.

The chain joins TRBV10-3 to TRBJ2-5; D is perhaps TRBD1 (5 bases). The CDR3 covers 13 residues. V lost 8 bases to trimming and J lost 1 base, with 11 bases between them. From germline, CDR1 is ENHRY and CDR2 SYGVKD. CDR3 DNA sequence: TGTGCCATCTCTCGGCAGGGCCAAGAGACCCAGTACTTC. Translating it yields CAISRQGQETQYF.

V usage is TRBV7-9 and J usage is TRBJ2-2, with 8 bases aligning to TRBD1. The CDR3 extends over 17 amino acids. Germline lookup yields CDR1 SEHNR and CDR2 FQNEAQ (reference sequence). J was trimmed by 4 bases and V by 5 bases; bases with no gene match: 12. Here the CDR3 reads CASSQLGQGRITGELFF. The CDR3 region has the DNA TGTGCCAGCAGCCAACTCGGACAGGGACGGATCACCGGGGAGCTGTTTTTT.

The chain recombines TRBV28 with TRBJ2-3; weak D call: TRBD1 (6 bases). The germline gives CDR1 MDHEN, CDR2 SYDVKM. The CDR3 length is 17 residues. The V gene lost 2 bases and the J gene lost 2 bases, with 17 bases spanning the gap. For the CDR3, the DNA is TGTGCCAGCAGTTTACGGGACATTACGCCCCTCACAGATACGCAGTATTTT. Translation: CASSLRDITPLTDTQYF.

The chain links TRBV19 to TRBJ1-1; D not certain. V was shortened by 6 bases and J by 1 base, with 9 bases between the two germline ends. The CDR3 covers 13 residues. From germline, CDR1 is LNHDA and CDR2 SQIVND (reference sequence). CDR3 DNA: TGTGCCAGTAGAGGAAGCTGGAACACTGAAGCTTTCTTT. It translates to CASRGSWNTEAFF.

The V and J genes are TRBV9 and TRBJ1-1, with D possibly being TRBD1 (6 bases). The V end was cut by 0 bases, the J end by 1 base, with 10 bases between. Germline loops: CDR1 SGDLS, CDR2 YYNGEE. This CDR3 region has 15 residues. CDR3: CASSVGGGQNTEAFF. In DNA form, the CDR3 reads TGTGCCAGCAGCGTAGGGGGGGGACAGAACACTGAAGCTTTCTTT. The full variable domain, completed using reference TRBV9 and TRBJ1-1, is DSGVTQTPKHLITATGQRVTLRCSPRSGDLSVYWYQQSLDQGLQFLIQYYNGEERAKGNILERFSAQQFPDLHSELNLSSLELGDSALYFCASSVGGGQNTEAFFGQGTRLTVV.

J is TRBJ1-1 and V is TRBV5-1, with a tentative D call TRBD1 (5 bases). Deletions cut 5 bases from V and 6 bases from J, with 17 bases between. The CDR3 extends over 14 amino acids. CDR1 is SGHRS, CDR2 YFSETQ, per germline. The CDR3 bases are TGCGCCAGCAGAAACGGGGGTTACAGGCCTGAAGCTTTCTTT. This sequence encodes CASRNGGYRPEAFF.

This clone was seen only once. J is TRBJ1-5 and V is TRBV9, with 7 bases fitting TRBD1. The V segment lost 0 bases and the J segment 5 bases; nucleotides outside the gene matches: 5. The germline gives CDR1 SGDLS, CDR2 YYNGEE. The CDR3 has 15 residues. The CDR3 loop is CASSVGDRVDQPQHF. The CDR3 DNA sequence: TGTGCCAGCAGCGTAGGAGACAGGGTGGATCAGCCCCAGCATTTT.

In its sample, this clone was seen many times. The sample carries other DNA sequences with the same CDR3. This chain uses TRBV9 with TRBJ1-6; 8 nucleotides align to TRBD1. The CDR3 covers 14 residues. Germline V lookup: CDR1 SGDLS, CDR2 YYNGEE. The V gene end was trimmed by 4 bases and the J gene end by 8 bases; junction bases not matched to a gene: 5. The DNA of the CDR3 is TGTGCCAGCAGCTCACAGGGGGGCTATTCACCCCTCCACTTT. Translating it yields CASSSQGGYSPLHF. Full variable domain (rest looked up from reference TRBV9 and TRBJ1-6): DSGVTQTPKHLITATGQRVTLRCSPRSGDLSVYWYQQSLDQGLQFLIQYYNGEERAKGNILERFSAQQFPDLHSELNLSSLELGDSALYFCASSSQGGYSPLHFGNGTRLTVT.

The chain carries TRBV2 and TRBJ1-1; TRBD1 matches at 8 bases. The germline V gene has CDR1 SNHLY and CDR2 FYNNEI. CDR3 length: 15 residues. V lost 1 base and J lost 6; bases outside the gene matches: 7. CDR3 DNA: TGTGCCAGCAGTGAAGACGGCAGGGGGCCTGCTGAAGCTTTCTTT. This gives the protein CASSEDGRGPAEAFF.